The 29 T cell receptor beta chains below all came from one sample that was sequenced in a study of blood T cell repertoires in COVID-19. Clones were read by immunoSEQ multiplex PCR, and TCRdb kept only the in-frame ones, dropping some. The sample records about 150,000 clones, about four fifths being singletons. The sample consisted of peripheral blood. The source is a human donor with acute or convalescent COVID-19. The donor label of this sample is uncertain.

The chain has TRBV7-8 and TRBJ1-2; D is undetermined. This CDR3 has 19 amino acids. CDR1 SGHVS and CDR2 FQNEAQ come from the germline V gene. V lost 5 bases and J lost 5, with 30 bases in between. The CDR3 spells CASSPLERGPMLPVYGYTF. DNA of the CDR3: TGTGCCAGCAGCCCACTAGAAAGAGGGCCCATGCTCCCCGTTTATGGCTACACCTTC. Variable domain in full (rest from reference TRBV7-8 and TRBJ1-2): GAGVSQSPRYKVAKRGQDVALRCDPISGHVSLFWYQQALGQGPEFLTYFQNEAQLDKSGLPSDRFFAERPEGSVSTLKIQRTQQEDSAVYLCASSPLERGPMLPVYGYTFGSGTRLTVV.

The CDR3 region is CASSRASPYEQYV. In nucleotides, the CDR3 is TGTGCCAGCAGCAGGGCCTCCCCCTACGAGCAGTACGTC. This chain joins TRBV21-1 and TRBJ2-7; TRBD1 is taken as the D call from the table, unchecked against the DNA. TRBV21-1 is flagged as a pseudogene. The CDR3 contains 13 residues.

This chain links TRBV10-3 with TRBJ2-1, with 8 bases that match TRBD1. J gave up 6 bases and V 0 bases, and 7 bases lay outside the gene matches. The CDR3 extends over 16 amino acids. Germline loops: CDR1 ENHRY, CDR2 SYGVKD. CDR3 coding DNA: TGTGCCATCAGTGAGTCAAGAACAGGGGGAGGCAATGAGCAGTTCTTC. Amino acids: CAISESRTGGGNEQFF.

This clone was counted between two and nine times. The chain is built from TRBV7-9 and TRBJ2-5; 8 nucleotides agree with TRBD2. The CDR3 consists of 13 residues. The germline V gene has CDR1 SEHNR and CDR2 FQNEAQ (reference sequence). V dropped 10 bases and J dropped 6; count of bases not matched to a gene: 10. In DNA, the CDR3 is TGTGCCACTCTCCCGGGGGGGGCGAAGACCCAGTACTTC. Translation gives CATLPGGAKTQYF.

V is TRBV6-5 and J is TRBJ1-1; unclear D gene. Germline V gene lookup returns CDR1 MNHEY and CDR2 SVGAGI. The CDR3 length is 13 residues. V lost 2 bases and J 4 bases, leaving 8 bases between the germline ends. The CDR3 region has the DNA TGTGCCAGCAGTTACGGAGGAAGCACTGAAGCTTTCTTT. Translated, it gives CASSYGGSTEAFF.

J is TRBJ1-5 and V is TRBV3-1 (or the pseudogene TRBV3-2); no firm D call. V gave up 3 bases and J gave up 3 bases, with 6 bases separating them. The CDR3 covers 13 residues. Germline CDR1 LGHDT, CDR2 YNNKEL (reference sequence). CDR3 in amino acids: CASSQTNNQPQHF. DNA of the CDR3: TGTGCCAGCAGCCAGACTAACAATCAGCCCCAGCATTTT.

The chain couples TRBV4-2 to TRBJ1-4; maybe TRBD1 (6 bases). The germline V gene encodes CDR1 LGHNA and CDR2 YNFKEQ. The CDR3 is 16 amino acids. The germline V and J ends were trimmed by 0 bases and 5 bases, with 13 bases remaining between them. The CDR3 region is CASSQEGAGPNEKLFF. In nucleotides, the CDR3 is TGTGCCAGCAGCCAAGAGGGGGCAGGGCCAAATGAAAAACTGTTTTTT.

The J gene is TRBJ1-4, the V gene TRBV4-1; D unresolved. Germline-derived CDR1 and CDR2 are MGHRA and YSYEKL. The CDR3 extends over 14 amino acids. Trimming shortened V by 4 bases and J by 0 bases, and 6 bases separated the two germline ends. For the CDR3, the DNA is TGCGCCAGCAGCCCCCGGTCAACTAATGAAAAACTGTTTTTT. Translating it yields CASSPRSTNEKLFF.

The gene calls are TRBV28 and TRBJ1-4, with TRBD1 as a possible D gene (5 bases). The V end lost 8 bases, the J end lost 7 bases, and 17 bases lay between the germline ends. The CDR3 is 14 amino acids. Germline V gene lookup returns CDR1 MDHEN and CDR2 SYDVKM. The CDR3 protein is CASQTYGRGEKLFF. The CDR3 DNA reads as TGTGCCAGCCAGACCTACGGTAGGGGTGAAAAACTGTTTTTT. Together with reference TRBV28 and TRBJ1-4, the CDR3 gives the full variable domain: DVKVTQSSRYLVKRTGEKVFLECVQDMDHENMFWYRQDPGLGLRLIYFSYDVKMKEKGDIPEGYSVSREKKERFSLILESASTNQTSMYLCASQTYGRGEKLFFGSGTQLSVL.

The rearrangement links TRBV7-8 to TRBJ1-4; 11 bases are shared with TRBD1. Germline CDR1 reads SGHVS; CDR2 reads FQNEAQ. With V trimmed by 6 bases and J by 5 bases, 5 bases remained unmatched. This CDR3 region has 15 residues. Here the CDR3 DNA reads TGTGCCAGCAGTGGGACAGGGGGAAAGAATGAAAAACTGTTTTTT. It specifies CASSGTGGKNEKLFF.

V is TRBV19 and J is TRBJ1-5; 7 bases are shared with TRBD1. CDR3 length: 16 amino acids. Germline trimming cut 5 bases from V and 0 bases from J; bases unmatched to any gene: 7. Germline assignment: CDR1 LNHDA and CDR2 SQIVND (reference sequence). CDR3 region: CASSSRQGLSNQPQHF. The CDR3 DNA reads as TGTGCCAGTAGTTCCCGACAGGGCCTTAGCAATCAGCCCCAGCATTTT.

The CDR3 coding sequence is TGCGCCAGCAGCTTGGCCTCGAGCTCCTATAATTCACCCCTCCACTTT. This translates into CASSLASSSYNSPLHF. The genes are TRBV5-1 and TRBJ1-6; D is unresolved. CDR1 is SGHRS, CDR2 YFSETQ, per germline. The CDR3 is 16 residues long. Trimming stripped 0 bases from V and 0 bases from J, with 7 bases between.

In DNA, the CDR3 is TGTGCCAGCAGTAGGAGCGGGGGGGCTAAAGATACGCAGTATTTT. Translating gives CASSRSGGAKDTQYF. The rearrangement links TRBV6-4 to TRBJ2-3; 10 bases fit TRBD2. The CDR3 runs 15 residues. CDR1 and CDR2 from the germline V gene are MRHNA and SNTAGT. The ends lost 5 bases at V and 5 bases at J; junction bases unmatched: 7.

The chain joins TRBV5-1 to TRBJ1-1; tentative D call: TRBD1 (5 bases). Germline V lookup: CDR1 SGHRS, CDR2 YFSETQ. The V end lost 4 bases, the J end lost 0 bases, and 22 bases lay between the germline ends. CDR3 length equals 18 residues. The CDR3 bases are TGCGCCAGCAGCCCCGCTAGACAGTCCCTCTCGTTGAACACTGAAGCTTTCTTT. Amino acid sequence: CASSPARQSLSLNTEAFF.

The chain couples TRBV19 to TRBJ2-2, with 11 bases matching TRBD1. The CDR3 loop spans 16 amino acids. J gave up 2 bases and V 5 bases, and 4 bases lay outside the gene matches. Germline CDR1 and CDR2: LNHDA and SQIVND (reference sequence). Here the CDR3 DNA reads TGTGCCAGTAGTCCCCGGACAGGGGGCAACACCGGGGAGCTGTTTTTT. Translating it yields CASSPRTGGNTGELFF.

The V gene is TRBV11-2, the J gene TRBJ2-3; tentative D call: TRBD2 (5 bases). Trimming left V 5 bases short and J 8 bases short, with 14 bases between. CDR3 length: 13 residues. The germline V gene encodes CDR1 SGHAT and CDR2 FQNNGV. The CDR3 DNA follows: TGTGCCAGCAGCGCGAAGGGCGGAGGTACGCAGTATTTT. Translating gives CASSAKGGGTQYF.

This chain links TRBV11-2 with TRBJ2-7; 10 positions agree with TRBD1. CDR3 length equals 16 residues. The V gene end was trimmed by 3 bases and the J gene end by 0 bases; junction bases not matched to a gene: 5. Germline values: CDR1 SGHAT, CDR2 FQNNGV. CDR3 in DNA: TGTGCCAGCAGCTTCTGGACAGGGGGTTACTCCTACGAGCAGTACGTC. Residues: CASSFWTGGYSYEQYV.

This clone came up once. The V gene is TRBV9, the J gene TRBJ1-1; 7 nucleotides agree with TRBD1. Per the germline V gene, CDR1 is SGDLS and CDR2 is YYNGEE. The CDR3 totals 15 residues. V lost 1 base to trimming and J lost 1 base; unmatched junction nucleotides: 4. The CDR3 sequence: CASSVSPGGNTEAFF. Written as DNA, the CDR3 is TGTGCCAGCAGCGTAAGCCCAGGGGGGAACACTGAAGCTTTCTTT.

The chain links TRBV3-1 (or the pseudogene TRBV3-2) to TRBJ1-3, with a tentative D call TRBD1 (5 bases). Germline assignment: CDR1 LGHDT and CDR2 YNNKEL (reference sequence). Deletions cut 4 bases from V and 0 bases from J, with 13 bases between. This CDR3 comprises 16 residues. Written as DNA, the CDR3 is TGTGCCAGCAGCCCGGGACTCCTGAGCTCTGGAAACACCATATATTTT. This translates into CASSPGLLSSGNTIYF.

The chain employs TRBV6-5 and TRBJ1-4; D perhaps matches TRBD1 (6 bases). V was clipped by 10 bases and J by 7 bases, with 13 bases between them. The germline gives CDR1 MNHEY, CDR2 SVGAGI. This CDR3 is 12 amino acids long. The CDR3 nucleotides read TGTGCCACTAGGCGAGGGGGTGAAAAACTGTTTTTT. It specifies CATRRGGEKLFF.

This rearrangement joins TRBV3-1 (or the pseudogene TRBV3-2) to TRBJ1-2; D gene ambiguous. The germline V and J ends were trimmed by 5 bases and 8 bases, with 15 bases remaining between them. This CDR3 has 13 residues. Germline CDR1 reads LGHDT; CDR2 reads YNNKEL (reference sequence). The CDR3 DNA sequence: TGTGCCAGCAGCTCGGACGGTCCGGGAGGCTACACCTTC. Its protein is CASSSDGPGGYTF.

This chain links TRBV7-2 with TRBJ2-2, with 9 bases lining up with TRBD2. V shed 5 bases and J 7 bases; nucleotides not matched to a gene: 8. CDR1 SGHTA and CDR2 FQGNSA come from the germline V gene. The CDR3 is made up of 15 amino acids. The CDR3 reads CASSLSTAGGGELFF. In nucleotides, the CDR3 is TGTGCCAGCAGCCTTTCCACAGCGGGGGGCGGGGAGCTGTTTTTT.

The chain combines TRBV25-1 with TRBJ2-7; weak D call: TRBD1 (5 bases). Germline loops: CDR1 MGHDK, CDR2 SYGVNS. The CDR3 contains 13 residues. V was trimmed by 2 bases and J by 4 bases, leaving 9 bases between them. In nucleotides, the CDR3 is TGTGCCAGCAGTGAAGGACACCTATACGAGCAGTACTTC. Its translation: CASSEGHLYEQYF.

This chain links TRBV19 with TRBJ1-5; D ambiguous. This CDR3 contains 14 residues. Looked up from germline, CDR1 is LNHDA and CDR2 is SQIVND (reference sequence). Trimming left V 3 bases short and J 0 bases short, with 6 bases between. The CDR3 loop reads CASSIGFSNQPQHF. Here the CDR3 DNA reads TGTGCCAGTAGTATCGGTTTTAGCAATCAGCCCCAGCATTTT.

This sequence joins TRBV7-2 and TRBJ2-7; D remains ambiguous. With 3 bases removed from V and 3 bases from J, the gap between germline ends came to 3 bases. From germline, CDR1 is SGHTA and CDR2 FQGNSA. This CDR3 is built from 11 residues. CDR3 nucleotide sequence: TGTGCCAGCAGCTTCTACTACGAGCAGTACTTC. It translates to CASSFYYEQYF.

V gene TRBV5-6 combines with J gene TRBJ2-7; no definite D call. With 1 base removed from V and 3 bases from J, the gap between germline ends came to 11 bases. The CDR3 extends over 14 amino acids. The germline V gene encodes CDR1 SGHDT and CDR2 YYEEEE. In DNA, the CDR3 is TGTGCCAGCAGCTTGAATGGGCGTAGCTACGAGCAGTACGTC. This codes for CASSLNGRSYEQYV.

V and J are TRBV18 and TRBJ2-3; 9 bases map to TRBD1. The CDR3 loop spans 14 amino acids. Germline V CDR1 and CDR2: KGHSH, LQKENI. Trimming removed 6 bases from V and 5 bases from J; junction bases left unmatched: 6. DNA for the CDR3: TGTGCCAGCTCCGGACAGGGGAGCGGAGATACGCAGTATTTT. This sequence encodes CASSGQGSGDTQYF.

The chain has TRBV4-1 and TRBJ1-2; 7 nucleotides align to TRBD1. Germline lookup yields CDR1 MGHRA and CDR2 YSYEKL. J lost 3 bases, V lost 4 bases, and 5 bases had no gene match. This CDR3 comprises 14 residues. For the CDR3, the DNA is TGCGCCAGCAGCCCAGACAGGGCCTACTATGGCTACACCTTC. Translation gives CASSPDRAYYGYTF.

Regarding this clone: The sample has other DNA sequences that encode this CDR3 too. V is TRBV5-1 and J is TRBJ2-1; TRBD1 aligns across 8 bases. Trimming removed 2 bases from V and 9 bases from J; junction bases left unmatched: 10. The germline V gene encodes CDR1 SGHRS and CDR2 YFSETQ. The CDR3 loop spans 15 amino acids. The chain's CDR3 is CASSFGQGAGGEQFF. CDR3 nucleotide sequence: TGCGCCAGCAGCTTTGGGCAGGGGGCTGGAGGTGAGCAGTTCTTC.